This TCR beta chain appears in the sequencing data of a study of naive and memory T cell subsets. An equimolar mix of two oligonucleotides served as the beta constant-region primer for TRBC1 and TRBC2. In TCRdb, the UMI-ligation and nested PCR reads were re-called with MiXCR into one record per CDR3 protein. The table shows approximately 21,000 distinct CDR3 sequences, with about 11% occurring only once. CDR3 length: 14 residues. The V gene's germline CDR1 is DFQATT and CDR2 SNEGSKA (reference sequence). After removal of 1 base from V and 6 bases from J, the junction contained 4 bases not matched to a gene.

Sequencing was performed on central memory CD8+ T cells from blood. The origin of this receptor is a human donor in good health. V usage is TRBV20-1 and J usage is TRBJ2-1, with 9 nucleotides matching TRBD1. DNA for the CDR3: TGCAGTGCTAGAGCGACAGGGGGAGGCAATGAGCAGTTCTTC. Encoded protein: CSARATGGGNEQFF.